The clone carrying this TCR beta chain was recorded many times. What it binds is not known. This specimen comes from a study of CD8 T cells in ankylosing spondylitis. Overall study results and limits: Disease-linked clones reportedly concentrated significantly in matched ankylosing spondylitis synovial fluid. Made up of several highly homologous variants, a TCR beta motif appeared characteristic of ankylosing spondylitis blood. Earlier literature documents some of the motif variants in reactive arthritis synovial fluid and blood.

Libraries of TCR beta came from quantitative 5'-RACE with molecular barcodes. TCRdb reanalysed the 5' RACE reads using MiXCR and keeps one entry per CDR3 protein. The table lists some 30,000 distinct CDR3 sequences, 6.5% to 9% of them singletons. Germline CDR1 is MGHRA and CDR2 is YSYEKL. The CDR3 runs 16 residues. V dropped 1 base and J dropped 6 bases, with 15 bases sitting between them. The receptor comes from a male donor with ankylosing spondylitis or in good health (not recorded which). This rearrangement joins TRBV4-1 to TRBJ2-2, with a tentative D call TRBD1 (6 bases). Sequencing was done on a sample of blood, either unsorted or a sorted T cell fraction (not recorded which). Written as DNA, the CDR3 is TGCGCCAGCAGCCAAGGGACAGTCGGGCTCCCCGGGGAGCTGTTTTTT. Its protein product is CASSQGTVGLPGELFF.